A selection of T cell receptor beta chains follows, all from one sample in a study of cytomegalovirus exposure and HLA in healthy donors. Repertoires were generated with immunoSEQ multiplex PCR, while TCRdb's copy carries only in-frame clones and drops some. Among some 160,000 clones, over 65% were seen once, and the ten largest hold 3% to 3.5%. Specimen: PBMCs. The source is a woman between 40 and 50 years old in good health and CMV-seronegative. Each CDR3 is given with its conserved first and last residue. Each record gives: clone size, J gene, V gene, D gene, CDR3 protein, CDR3 DNA. D genes are given only for firm matches. Part of the rows lack a size; the others show once, few, many or a class for expanded clones.

clone size: NA
J gene: TRBJ1-2
V gene: TRBV20-1
D gene: NA
CDR3 protein: CSATPIEGYTF
CDR3 DNA: TGCAGTGCTACTCCAATTGAGGGCTACACCTTC

clone size: NA
J gene: TRBJ1-5
V gene: TRBV7-2
D gene: NA
CDR3 protein: CASGISNQPQHF
CDR3 DNA: TGTGCCAGCGGCATAAGCAATCAGCCCCAGCATTTT

clone size: once
J gene: TRBJ2-3
V gene: TRBV6-6
D gene: NA
CDR3 protein: CASSSRGSTDTQYF
CDR3 DNA: TGTGCCAGCAGTTCAAGGGGGAGCACAGATACGCAGTATTTT

clone size: NA
J gene: TRBJ1-5
V gene: TRBV14
D gene: NA
CDR3 protein: CASSPNTINQPQHF
CDR3 DNA: TGTGCCAGCAGCCCGAATACAATCAATCAGCCCCAGCATTTT

clone size: NA
J gene: TRBJ1-5
V gene: TRBV2
D gene: NA
CDR3 protein: CASTGTGGQPQHF
CDR3 DNA: TGTGCCAGCACCGGGACGGGAGGGCAGCCCCAGCATTTT

clone size: NA
J gene: TRBJ1-3
V gene: TRBV19
D gene: NA
CDR3 protein: CASTATDSGNTIYF
CDR3 DNA: TGTGCCAGTACCGCGACTGACTCTGGAAACACCATATATTTT

clone size: medium-sized
J gene: TRBJ2-3
V gene: TRBV7-6
D gene: NA
CDR3 protein: CASSPLERRTDTQYF
CDR3 DNA: TGTGCCAGCAGCCCCCTAGAGCGGCGCACAGATACGCAGTATTTT

clone size: NA
J gene: TRBJ1-5
V gene: TRBV4-1
D gene: TRBD1
CDR3 protein: CASSQILDRGTGKQPQHF
CDR3 DNA: TGCGCCAGCAGCCAAATTCTGGACAGGGGAACGGGAAAGCAGCCCCAGCATTTT

clone size: NA
J gene: TRBJ2-5
V gene: TRBV6-6
D gene: TRBD1
CDR3 protein: CASTLRTGVIRETQYF
CDR3 DNA: TGTGCCAGCACCCTTCGGACAGGGGTCATCCGAGAGACCCAGTACTTC

clone size: NA
J gene: TRBJ2-3
V gene: TRBV10-3
D gene: TRBD2
CDR3 protein: CAITGTSGETDTQYF
CDR3 DNA: TGTGCCATAACGGGAACTAGCGGGGAGACAGATACGCAGTATTTT

clone size: NA
J gene: TRBJ1-4
V gene: TRBV27
D gene: NA
CDR3 protein: CASRPTLGRFNEKLFF
CDR3 DNA: TGTGCCAGCAGACCCACCTTGGGCAGGTTTAATGAAAAACTGTTTTTT

clone size: NA
J gene: TRBJ2-2
V gene: TRBV7-6
D gene: TRBD1
CDR3 protein: CASSLARTGRSTGELFF
CDR3 DNA: TGTGCCAGCAGCTTAGCGAGGACAGGGAGGTCCACCGGGGAGCTGTTTTTT

clone size: once
J gene: TRBJ1-1
V gene: TRBV13
D gene: NA
CDR3 protein: CASSTWRARKTEAFF
CDR3 DNA: TGTGCCAGCAGCACCTGGAGGGCAAGGAAAACTGAAGCTTTCTTT

clone size: NA
J gene: TRBJ2-4
V gene: TRBV6-6
D gene: TRBD1
CDR3 protein: CASRQGTNIQYF
CDR3 DNA: TGTGCCAGCAGACAGGGGACGAACATTCAGTACTTC

clone size: NA
J gene: TRBJ2-2
V gene: TRBV6-5
D gene: NA
CDR3 protein: CASVRQGGNTGELFF
CDR3 DNA: TGTGCCAGCGTTCGTCAGGGCGGTAACACCGGGGAGCTGTTTTTT

clone size: NA
J gene: TRBJ2-1
V gene: TRBV4-1
D gene: TRBD2
CDR3 protein: CASSQLIAGEKHNEQFF
CDR3 DNA: TGCGCCAGCAGCCAGCTAATAGCGGGGGAAAAACACAATGAGCAGTTCTTC

clone size: few
J gene: TRBJ1-5
V gene: TRBV6-6
D gene: NA
CDR3 protein: CASSYGPEPQHF
CDR3 DNA: TGTGCCAGCAGTTACGGGCCGGAGCCCCAGCATTTT

clone size: once
J gene: TRBJ1-3
V gene: TRBV28
D gene: NA
CDR3 protein: CASSVIQAGNTIYF
CDR3 DNA: TGTGCCAGCAGTGTAATACAGGCTGGAAACACCATATATTTT

clone size: NA
J gene: TRBJ1-6
V gene: TRBV27
D gene: NA
CDR3 protein: CASWSLAYNSPLHF
CDR3 DNA: TGTGCCAGCTGGTCTCTAGCCTATAATTCACCCCTCCACTTT

clone size: few
J gene: TRBJ2-7
V gene: TRBV6-5
D gene: NA
CDR3 protein: CASRFRGRDEQYF
CDR3 DNA: TGTGCCAGCCGGTTCAGGGGTCGCGACGAGCAGTACTTC

clone size: NA
J gene: TRBJ1-2
V gene: TRBV4-1
D gene: TRBD1
CDR3 protein: CASSQVAGGAYGYTF
CDR3 DNA: TGCGCCAGCAGCCAAGTCGCAGGGGGCGCCTATGGCTACACCTTC

clone size: NA
J gene: TRBJ2-2
V gene: TRBV5-1
D gene: TRBD2
CDR3 protein: CASSLVGLAGGELFF
CDR3 DNA: TGCGCCAGCAGCTTGGTTGGACTAGCGGGGGGGGAGCTGTTTTTT

clone size: NA
J gene: TRBJ2-2
V gene: TRBV5-8
D gene: NA
CDR3 protein: CASSFGTHNTGELFF
CDR3 DNA: TGTGCCAGCAGCTTCGGGACACACAACACCGGGGAGCTGTTTTTT

clone size: NA
J gene: TRBJ1-1
V gene: TRBV10-2
D gene: NA
CDR3 protein: CASRERLGGADTEAFF
CDR3 DNA: TGCGCCAGCAGGGAACGTCTGGGAGGGGCGGACACTGAAGCTTTCTTT

clone size: NA
J gene: TRBJ2-4
V gene: TRBV19
D gene: TRBD1
CDR3 protein: CASSPGTGGWSKNIQYF
CDR3 DNA: TGTGCCAGTAGTCCCGGGACAGGGGGCTGGTCCAAAAACATTCAGTACTTC

clone size: NA
J gene: TRBJ1-1
V gene: TRBV6-1
D gene: NA
CDR3 protein: CASSSAVPEAFF
CDR3 DNA: TGTGCCAGCAGCAGTGCCGTACCTGAAGCTTTCTTT